Below are 32 T cell receptor beta chains sequenced from a single sample in a study of T cells expressing NK-cell markers. TCRdb reprocessed the 5' RACE reads, with one entry per CDR3 protein and no DNA. This sample's table reports about 450,000 distinct CDR3 sequences. Sequenced input: blood T cells: a sorted CD56 or NKG2C T cell subset, CD4+ or CD8+ T cells, or bulk PBMC T cells (not recorded which). These receptors came from a woman between 18 and 70 years old in good health.

The chain carries TRBV6-2 or TRBV6-3 and TRBJ1-5. The CDR3 extends over 11 amino acids. CDR1 and CDR2 from the germline V gene are MNHEY and SVGEGT. CDR3 amino acids: CASSDKRPQHF.

The V gene is TRBV20-1, the J gene TRBJ2-1; the D gene TCRdb calls, TRBD2, cannot be checked with no DNA. Germline CDR1 is DFQATT and CDR2 is SNEGSKA (reference sequence). The CDR3 sequence is 14 residues long. This CDR3 is CSAQSLAGDGEQFF.

V gene TRBV20-1 combines with J gene TRBJ1-1. The germline V gene encodes CDR1 DFQATT and CDR2 SNEGSKA (reference sequence). The CDR3 consists of 12 residues. CDR3 in amino acids: CSASRAGTEAFF.

This sequence joins TRBV12-3 or TRBV12-4 and TRBJ2-3; TCRdb gives TRBD1 as the D gene, but with no DNA this cannot be confirmed. This CDR3 contains 15 residues. CDR3 residues: CASSAPGQGKDTQYF.

J is TRBJ2-3 and V is TRBV5-5. The germline gives CDR1 SGHKS, CDR2 YYEKEE (reference sequence). This CDR3 is built from 14 residues. Here the CDR3 reads CASSSYRRTDTQYF.

The chain joins TRBV6-5 to TRBJ2-5. Germline V gene sequence: CDR1 MNHEY, CDR2 SVGAGI. CDR3 length: 15 amino acids. The CDR3 here is CASSYSKTSEETQYF.

V is TRBV5-6 and J is TRBJ1-1; there is no DNA to check the TCRdb D call of TRBD1. This CDR3 spans 17 amino acids. The germline V gene encodes CDR1 SGHDT and CDR2 YYEEEE. The CDR3 protein is CASSTHPGQGMNTEAFF.

The V call is TRBV7-7, the J call TRBJ2-1; TCRdb outputs TRBD2, but without DNA this stays unchecked. CDR3 size: 13 residues. Germline loops: CDR1 SSHAT, CDR2 FNYEAQ (reference sequence). The CDR3 sequence is CASSRRLAGEQFF.

The chain recombines TRBV4-3 with TRBJ2-1; absent DNA, TCRdb's TRBD1 call cannot be checked. Looked up from germline, CDR1 is LGHNA and CDR2 is YSLEER. CDR3 size: 14 residues. The CDR3 is CASSHGTGNNEQFF.

The V and J genes are TRBV12-3 or TRBV12-4 and TRBJ2-1. The length of the CDR3 is 14 residues. The CDR3 region is CASSFLGSYNEQFF.

The chain couples TRBV7-2 to TRBJ1-6. CDR3 size: 15 residues. Germline V CDR1 and CDR2: SGHTA, FQGNSA. This chain's CDR3 is CASSLEYTYNSPLHF.

This rearrangement joins TRBV5-1 to TRBJ2-5; checking the TCRdb D call of TRBD2 is not possible without DNA. Germline CDR1 SGHRS, CDR2 YFSETQ. The CDR3 totals 14 residues. CDR3 sequence: CASSPTSLMETQYF.

The V and J genes are TRBV12-3 or TRBV12-4 and TRBJ2-3. The CDR3 covers 15 residues. The CDR3 here is CASSLTGLGSDTQYF.

J is TRBJ2-3 and V is TRBV7-3; the D gene TCRdb calls, TRBD2, cannot be checked with no DNA. The germline gives CDR1 SGHTA, CDR2 FQGTGA. There are 16 residues in the CDR3. CDR3 loop: CASSPSLAGGLGTQYF.

This chain joins TRBV11-2 and TRBJ2-1; TCRdb names TRBD2, which stays unverified in the absence of DNA. The CDR3 consists of 15 residues. From germline, CDR1 is SGHAT and CDR2 FQNNGV. This CDR3 is CASSSPSGPNNEQFF.

The rearrangement joins TRBV4-3 to TRBJ1-6. Germline CDR1 LGHNA, CDR2 YSLEER. This CDR3 region has 15 residues. CDR3 amino acids: CASSQDMDDFKPLHF.

This rearrangement joins TRBV6-5 to TRBJ2-2; as DNA is missing, the TRBD1 call by TCRdb cannot be tested. The CDR3 totals 12 residues. The germline CDR1 and CDR2 sequences are MNHEY and SVGAGI. The chain's CDR3 is CASSQQVGELFF.

The chain combines TRBV29-1 with TRBJ1-3. CDR3 length equals 12 residues. From germline, CDR1 is SQVTM and CDR2 ANQGSEA. The CDR3 region is CSVAESGNTIYF.

V is TRBV4-3 and J is TRBJ1-4; absent DNA, TCRdb's TRBD1 call cannot be checked. CDR3 size: 13 residues. Germline-derived CDR1 and CDR2 are LGHNA and YSLEER. CDR3 protein: CASSQESTGLLFF.

The V gene is TRBV23-1, the J gene TRBJ2-7; the TRBD1 assignment by TCRdb is unverifiable without DNA. TRBV23-1 is noted as an ORF with a role that remains uncertain. CDR3 length: 15 residues. CDR3 region: CASRSWGQGEGEQYF.

This sequence joins TRBV27 and TRBJ2-3; TCRdb selects TRBD2, and the lack of DNA leaves this call unchecked. Germline assignment: CDR1 MNHEY and CDR2 SMNVEV (reference sequence). This CDR3 is built from 15 residues. CDR3 protein: CASSPLSGYTDTQYF.

V usage is TRBV20-1 and J usage is TRBJ1-2. This CDR3 is built from 13 residues. Germline CDR1 and CDR2: DFQATT and SNEGSKA (reference sequence). The CDR3: CSASDTRYYGYTF.

The gene calls are TRBV20-1 and TRBJ2-7; there is no DNA to check the TCRdb D call of TRBD1. Looked up from germline, CDR1 is DFQATT and CDR2 is SNEGSKA (reference sequence). The CDR3 is 14 amino acids. CDR3 amino acids: CSAKIWDRPYEQYF.

J is TRBJ2-1 and V is TRBV18; TCRdb's D call, TRBD2, is unchecked because there is no DNA. There are 15 residues in the CDR3. Germline assignment: CDR1 KGHSH and CDR2 LQKENI. CDR3 protein: CASSPGTSIPNEQFF.

The chain joins TRBV29-1 to TRBJ2-1. The germline gives CDR1 SQVTM, CDR2 ANQGSEA. This CDR3 spans 15 amino acids. CDR3 sequence reads: CSVVGSWNSYNEQFF.

The CDR3 sequence is CASSYPDGRPEAFF. The V gene is TRBV5-6, the J gene TRBJ1-1; TCRdb's D gene call, TRBD1, goes unchecked for lack of DNA. The CDR3 spans 14 residues. Germline CDR1 SGHDT, CDR2 YYEEEE. The full variable domain, completed using reference TRBV5-6 and TRBJ1-1, is DAGVTQSPTHLIKTRGQQVTLRCSPKSGHDTVSWYQQALGQGPQFIFQYYEEEERQRGNFPDRFSGHQFPNYSSELNVNALLLGDSALYLCASSYPDGRPEAFFGQGTRLTVV.

The chain combines TRBV4-1 with TRBJ1-6. The CDR3 runs to 16 residues. CDR1 and CDR2 (germline): MGHRA, YSYEKL. Here the CDR3 reads CASTASVGISSSPLHF.

The chain employs TRBV20-1 and TRBJ1-1; TCRdb reports TRBD1, a call that lacks DNA to check it against. The length of the CDR3 is 14 residues. Germline lookup yields CDR1 DFQATT and CDR2 SNEGSKA (reference sequence). The CDR3 is CSARDMGRNTEAFF.

This CDR3 is CASSRTGAGSPLHF. The chain is built from TRBV5-1 and TRBJ1-6; no DNA is available, so the TRBD1 call from TCRdb remains unchecked. CDR1 and CDR2 (germline): SGHRS, YFSETQ. The CDR3 runs 14 residues.

The CDR3 spells CASSLGRSPDTQYF. The chain employs TRBV3-1 and TRBJ2-3; TCRdb returns TRBD1, unconfirmable since there is no DNA. Germline V gene lookup returns CDR1 LGHDT and CDR2 YNNKEL (reference sequence). This CDR3 comprises 14 residues.

The chain couples TRBV4-2 to TRBJ2-5; the D gene TCRdb calls, TRBD2, cannot be checked with no DNA. The CDR3 consists of 16 residues. From germline, CDR1 is LGHNA and CDR2 YNFKEQ. Here the CDR3 reads CASSQDQTSGEETQYF.

J is TRBJ2-2 and V is TRBV12-3 or TRBV12-4; lacking DNA, the TRBD2 call made by TCRdb goes unchecked. The CDR3 consists of 14 residues. CDR3 sequence: CASSTGLADGELFF.